What follows are 5 T cell receptor beta chains derived from one specimen sequenced in a study of T cell responses to AZD1222 COVID-19 vaccine. Profiling relied on immunoSEQ multiplex PCR, and the TCRdb table lists in-frame clones only, not all of them. The sample holds roughly 100,000 clones; 85% to 90% are singletons and the top ten take approximately 5%. Material: peripheral blood, obtained on day 0 of AZD1222 vaccination. Every receptor here comes from an adult in good health.

CDR3 nucleotides: TGTGCCAGCCGTGGAACACTTGGAAAACTGTTTTTT. Its protein product is CASRGTLGKLFF. V is TRBV25-1 and J is TRBJ1-4; no definite D call. The CDR3 has 12 amino acids. V was shortened by 8 bases and J by 10 bases, with 14 bases between the two germline ends. From germline, CDR1 is MGHDK and CDR2 SYGVNS.

This clone is deemed medium-sized. This rearrangement joins TRBV3-1 (or the pseudogene TRBV3-2) to TRBJ2-7; TRBD1 aligns across 8 bases. Germline V CDR1 and CDR2: LGHDT, YNNKEL (reference sequence). V was pared by 0 bases and J by 6 bases, with 7 bases of the junction left unmatched. The CDR3 is 15 residues long. CDR3 DNA: TGTGCCAGCAGCCAAGAGGGCAGGGGGCTTGTCGAGCAGTACTTC. It specifies CASSQEGRGLVEQYF.

The chain's CDR3 is CASTDRGENTEAFF. DNA of the CDR3: TGTGCCAGCACGGACAGGGGTGAGAACACTGAAGCTTTCTTT. The rearrangement links TRBV2 to TRBJ1-1; TRBD1 aligns across 9 bases. With V trimmed by 7 bases and J by 1 base, 4 bases remained unmatched. Germline CDR1 and CDR2: SNHLY and FYNNEI. The CDR3 runs to 14 residues. The variable domain in full, completed from reference TRBV2 and TRBJ1-1, reads EPEVTQTPSHQVTQMGQEVILRCVPISNHLYFYWYRQILGQKVEFLVSFYNNEISEKSEIFDDQFSVERPDGSNFTLKIRSTKLEDSAMYFCASTDRGENTEAFFGQGTRLTVV.

The rearrangement uses TRBV11-1 and TRBJ1-6, with TRBD1 matching 7 bases. The CDR3 loop spans 16 amino acids. Looked up from germline, CDR1 is SGHAT and CDR2 is FQDESV (reference sequence). V shed 2 bases and J 7 bases; nucleotides not matched to a gene: 8. The CDR3 region is CASSLILGGENSPLHF. The CDR3 DNA reads as TGTGCCAGCAGCTTAATCCTAGGGGGCGAAAATTCACCCCTCCACTTT.

The CDR3 region has the DNA TGTGCCAGCACTGTGGACAGGGGTGACTATGGCTACACCTTC. Its translation: CASTVDRGDYGYTF. The chain is built from TRBV2 and TRBJ1-2; 9 bases agree with TRBD1. V shed 7 bases, J shed 3 bases, and the junction held 6 bases outside the gene matches. CDR3 length: 14 residues. Germline V gene sequence: CDR1 SNHLY, CDR2 FYNNEI.